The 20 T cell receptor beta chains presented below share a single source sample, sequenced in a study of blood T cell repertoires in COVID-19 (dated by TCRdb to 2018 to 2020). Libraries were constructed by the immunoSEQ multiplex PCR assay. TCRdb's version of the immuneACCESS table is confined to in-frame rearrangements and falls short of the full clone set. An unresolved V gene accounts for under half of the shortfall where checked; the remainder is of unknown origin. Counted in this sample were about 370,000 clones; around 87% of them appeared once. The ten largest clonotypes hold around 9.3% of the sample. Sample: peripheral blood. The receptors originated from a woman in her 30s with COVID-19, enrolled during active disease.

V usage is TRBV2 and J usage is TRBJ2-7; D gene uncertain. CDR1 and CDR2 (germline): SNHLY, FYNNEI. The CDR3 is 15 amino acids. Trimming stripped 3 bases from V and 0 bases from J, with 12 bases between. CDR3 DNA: TGTGCCAGCAGTGAGAAGCTTCCCAACTCCTACGAGCAGTACTTC. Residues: CASSEKLPNSYEQYF.

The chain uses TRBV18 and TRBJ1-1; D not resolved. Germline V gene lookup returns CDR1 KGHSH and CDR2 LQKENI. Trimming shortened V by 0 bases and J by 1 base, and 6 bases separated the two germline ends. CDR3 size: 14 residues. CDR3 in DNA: TGTGCCAGCTCACCACCCGGTGGGAACACTGAAGCTTTCTTT. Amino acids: CASSPPGGNTEAFF.

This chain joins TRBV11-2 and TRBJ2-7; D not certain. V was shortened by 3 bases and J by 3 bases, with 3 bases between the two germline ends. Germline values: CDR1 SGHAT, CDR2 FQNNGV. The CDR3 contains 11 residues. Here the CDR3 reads CASSFSYEQYF. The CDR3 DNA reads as TGTGCCAGCAGCTTTAGCTACGAGCAGTACTTC.

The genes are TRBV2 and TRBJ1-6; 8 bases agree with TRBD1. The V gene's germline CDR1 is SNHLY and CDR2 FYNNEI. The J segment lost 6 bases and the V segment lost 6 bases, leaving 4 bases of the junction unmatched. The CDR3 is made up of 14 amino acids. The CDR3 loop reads CASRQTGVNSPLHF. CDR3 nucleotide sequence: TGTGCCAGCAGACAGACAGGGGTTAATTCACCCCTCCACTTT.

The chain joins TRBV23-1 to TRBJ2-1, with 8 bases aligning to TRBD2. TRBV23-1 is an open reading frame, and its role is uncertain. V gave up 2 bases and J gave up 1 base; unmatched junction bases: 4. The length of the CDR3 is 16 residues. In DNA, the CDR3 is TGCGCCAGCAGTCAAACTGAGCGGGAGTCCTACAATGAGCAGTTCTTC. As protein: CASSQTERESYNEQFF.

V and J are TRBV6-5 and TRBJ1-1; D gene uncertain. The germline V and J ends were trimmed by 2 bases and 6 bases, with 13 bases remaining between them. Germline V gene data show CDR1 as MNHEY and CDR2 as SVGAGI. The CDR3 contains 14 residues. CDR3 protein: CASSYGGRVAEAFF. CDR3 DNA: TGTGCCAGCAGTTACGGAGGCCGGGTCGCTGAAGCTTTCTTT.

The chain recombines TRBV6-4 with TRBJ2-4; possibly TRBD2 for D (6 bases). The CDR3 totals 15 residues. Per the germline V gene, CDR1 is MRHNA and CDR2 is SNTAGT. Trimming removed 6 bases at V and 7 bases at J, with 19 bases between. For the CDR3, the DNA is TGTGCCAGCAGCTTCGCCCCGGGAGAGGCGAACATTCAGTACTTC. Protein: CASSFAPGEANIQYF.

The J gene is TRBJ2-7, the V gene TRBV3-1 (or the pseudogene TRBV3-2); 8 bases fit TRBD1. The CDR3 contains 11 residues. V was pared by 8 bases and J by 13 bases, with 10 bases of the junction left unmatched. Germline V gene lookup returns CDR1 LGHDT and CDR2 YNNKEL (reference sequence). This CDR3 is CASGDRSPPYF. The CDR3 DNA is TGTGCCAGCGGGGACAGGTCCCCCCCCTACTTC.

The CDR3 nucleotides are TGTGCCAGCAGTTTCCGTGGACAGGGGGCTCACCGATCAGGGGCCAACGTCCTGACTTTC. It encodes CASSFRGQGAHRSGANVLTF. This chain uses TRBV27 with TRBJ2-6, with 11 positions matching TRBD1. The CDR3 runs to 20 residues. CDR1 and CDR2 from the germline V gene are MNHEY and SMNVEV (reference sequence). V trimming: 3 bases; J trimming: 4 bases; junction bases outside the gene matches: 14.

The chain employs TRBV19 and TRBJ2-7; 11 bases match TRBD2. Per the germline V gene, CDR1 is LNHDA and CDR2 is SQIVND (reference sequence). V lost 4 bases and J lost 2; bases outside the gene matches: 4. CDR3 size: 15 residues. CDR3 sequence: CASSTSGLAAYEQYF. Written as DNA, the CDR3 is TGTGCCAGTAGTACCTCGGGACTAGCGGCCTACGAGCAGTACTTC.

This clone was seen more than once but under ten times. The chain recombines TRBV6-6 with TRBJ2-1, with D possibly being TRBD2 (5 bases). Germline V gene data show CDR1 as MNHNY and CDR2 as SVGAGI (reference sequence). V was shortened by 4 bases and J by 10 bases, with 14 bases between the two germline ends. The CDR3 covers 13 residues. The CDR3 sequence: CASSFKLGQEQFF. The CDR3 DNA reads TGTGCCAGCAGTTTTAAACTAGGCCAGGAGCAGTTCTTC.

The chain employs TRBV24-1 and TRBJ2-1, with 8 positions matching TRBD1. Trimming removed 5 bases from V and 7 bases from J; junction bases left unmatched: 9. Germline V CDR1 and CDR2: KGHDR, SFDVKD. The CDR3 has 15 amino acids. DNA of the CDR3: TGTGCCACCAGTGGGAGGGACAGGCTGGGGAATGAGCAGTTCTTC. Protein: CATSGRDRLGNEQFF.

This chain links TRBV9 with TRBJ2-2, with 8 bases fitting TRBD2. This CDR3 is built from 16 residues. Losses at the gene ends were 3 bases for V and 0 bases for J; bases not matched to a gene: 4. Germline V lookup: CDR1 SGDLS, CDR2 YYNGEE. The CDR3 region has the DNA TGTGCCAGCAGCGGACCAGCGGGAGCGAACACCGGGGAGCTGTTTTTT. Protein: CASSGPAGANTGELFF.

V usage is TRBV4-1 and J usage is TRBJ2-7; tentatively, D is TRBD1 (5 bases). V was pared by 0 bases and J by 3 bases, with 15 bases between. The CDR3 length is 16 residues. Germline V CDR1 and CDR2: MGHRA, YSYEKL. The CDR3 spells CASSQDNGQRGYEQYF. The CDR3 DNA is TGCGCCAGCAGCCAAGATAACGGGCAAAGGGGCTACGAGCAGTACTTC.

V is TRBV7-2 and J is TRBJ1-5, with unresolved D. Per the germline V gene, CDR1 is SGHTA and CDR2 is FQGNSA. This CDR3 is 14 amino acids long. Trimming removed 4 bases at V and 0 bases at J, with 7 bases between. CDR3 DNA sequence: TGTGCCAGCAGCTCCGGGATTAGCAATCAGCCCCAGCATTTT. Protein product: CASSSGISNQPQHF.

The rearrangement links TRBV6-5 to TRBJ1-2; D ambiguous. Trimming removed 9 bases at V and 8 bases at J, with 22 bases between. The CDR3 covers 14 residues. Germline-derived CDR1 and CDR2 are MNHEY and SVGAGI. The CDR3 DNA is TGTGCCAGGCCTAAGGTTAAATTACTAAGCGGCTACACCTTC. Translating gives CARPKVKLLSGYTF.

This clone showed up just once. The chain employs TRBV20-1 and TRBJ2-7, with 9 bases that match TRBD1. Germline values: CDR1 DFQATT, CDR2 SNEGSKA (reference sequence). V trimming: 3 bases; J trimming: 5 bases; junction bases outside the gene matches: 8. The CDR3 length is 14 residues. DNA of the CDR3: TGCAGTGCTAGTCGTGGGGACAGGGTCCACGAGCAGTACTTC. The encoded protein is CSASRGDRVHEQYF.

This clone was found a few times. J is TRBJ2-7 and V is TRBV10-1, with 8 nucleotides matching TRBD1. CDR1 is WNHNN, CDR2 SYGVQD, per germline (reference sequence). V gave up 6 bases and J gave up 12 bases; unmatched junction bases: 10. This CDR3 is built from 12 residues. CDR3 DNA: TGCGCCAGCAGCGAGAACAGGGGGTCGGTGTACTTC. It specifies CASSENRGSVYF.

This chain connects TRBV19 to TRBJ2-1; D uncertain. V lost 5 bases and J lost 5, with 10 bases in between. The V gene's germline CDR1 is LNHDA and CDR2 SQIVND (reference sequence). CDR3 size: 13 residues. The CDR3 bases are TGTGCCAGTAGTCGAAACCGGGACAATGAGCAGTTCTTC. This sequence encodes CASSRNRDNEQFF.

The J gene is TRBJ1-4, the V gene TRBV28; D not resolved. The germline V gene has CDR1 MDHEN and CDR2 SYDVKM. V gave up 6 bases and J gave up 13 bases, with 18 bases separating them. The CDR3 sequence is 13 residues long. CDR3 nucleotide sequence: TGTGCCAGCAGCCTCACTACCGGGGAGGGACTGTTTTTT. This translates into CASSLTTGEGLFF.